These T cell receptor beta chains were read from a single sample in a study of shared clonotypes between healthy human individuals. Only in-frame clones appear in the TCRdb table, and some are missing; sequencing was by immunoSEQ multiplex PCR. Here the sample spans roughly 110,000 clones, around 68% being singletons. What was sequenced was memory CD8+ T cells sorted from blood. The receptors were gathered from a woman aged 25-40 years in good health. Each CDR3 is given with its conserved first and last residue. The D gene is left open where the match is weak.

TRBV2,TRBD1,CASRQGGTYGYTF
TRBV7-6,TRBD2,CASSFSAGKGELFF
TRBV4-2,NA,CASSQERGSSYNEQFF
TRBV2,NA,CASSEGTANYEQYF
TRBV10-1,NA,CASSEGEGPGRYGYTF
TRBV30,TRBD1,CAWSVTGGVSYEQYF
TRBV15,NA,CATSSGRDQETQYF
TRBV5-5,NA,CASSLLDGSSYEQYF
TRBV28,NA,CASRGYMNTEAFF
TRBV11-2,NA,CASSLGSGLSTDTQYF
TRBV9,NA,CASSVGRETGNTIYF
TRBV5-1,TRBD1,CASSLDTGGRMKAFF
TRBV30,NA,CAWTFGGGRAFF
TRBV29-1,NA,CSVEDSSYEQYF
TRBV11-2,NA,CASSPILTSPYEQYF
TRBV30,TRBD2,CAWSRTSGSDTQYF
TRBV13,NA,CASSLQTGPSYEQYF
TRBV27,NA,CASGTPVPYEQYF
TRBV21-1,NA,CASSKFCPHKDSLKTQYF
TRBV7-3,NA,CASSPRSYTGELFF
TRBV2,TRBD1,CASSGTGGNEQFF
TRBV6-5,TRBD2,CASSYTLTSADYEQYF
TRBV5-1,TRBD2,CASSPPGGASDTQYF
TRBV7-3,NA,CASSSGLSGANVLTF
TRBV27,NA,CASSLYLRGSDTEAFF
TRBV6-7,NA,CASNNWSAGASQPQHF
TRBV7-2,TRBD2,CASSLAGPNSGIGNEQYF
TRBV10-3,NA,CAISSPETTYNEQFF
TRBV19,TRBD2,CASSMCGEGPDTQYF
TRBV6-1,TRBD2,CASKSSGGGNEQFF
TRBV23-1,NA,CASSQSYRDEYYGYTF
TRBV7-6,NA,CASSLYTANTGELFF
TRBV9,TRBD2,CASSKRTSWEFYTDTQYF
TRBV5-3,NA,CARSLCPVLGNEQFF